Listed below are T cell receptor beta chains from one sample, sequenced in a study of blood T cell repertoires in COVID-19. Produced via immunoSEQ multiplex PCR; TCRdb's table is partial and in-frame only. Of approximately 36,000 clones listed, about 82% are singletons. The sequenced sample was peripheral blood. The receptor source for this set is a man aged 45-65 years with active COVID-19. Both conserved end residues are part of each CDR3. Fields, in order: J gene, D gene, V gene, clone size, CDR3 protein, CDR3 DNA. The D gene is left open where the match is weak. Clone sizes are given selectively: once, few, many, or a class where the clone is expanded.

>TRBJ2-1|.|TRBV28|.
CASSSPASWDNEQFF
TGTGCCAGCAGTTCCCCGGCTAGCTGGGACAATGAGCAGTTCTTC
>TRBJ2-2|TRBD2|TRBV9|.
CASSVRGSAGGRAGELFF
TGTGCCAGCAGCGTAAGGGGTTCGGCGGGGGGTCGGGCCGGGGAGCTGTTTTTT
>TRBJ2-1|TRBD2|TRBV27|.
CASSFGQAGGFYNEQFF
TGTGCCAGCAGTTTCGGCCAAGCGGGGGGATTTTACAATGAGCAGTTCTTC
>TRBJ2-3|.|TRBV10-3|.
CAISDGIPDTQYF
TGTGCCATCAGTGACGGGATCCCAGATACGCAGTATTTT
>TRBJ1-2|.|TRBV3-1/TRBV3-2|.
CASSQGTGLGYTF
TGTGCCAGCAGCCAAGGAACAGGGTTGGGCTACACCTTC
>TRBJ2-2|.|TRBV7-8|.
CASSLGAYTGELFF
TGTGCCAGCAGCTTAGGAGCTTACACCGGGGAGCTGTTTTTT
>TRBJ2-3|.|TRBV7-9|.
CASSLVTGRDTQYF
TGTGCCAGCAGCTTAGTGACAGGTCGAGATACGCAGTATTTT
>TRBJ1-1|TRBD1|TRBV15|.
CATSRTRQGGKAFF
TGTGCCACCAGCAGAACCCGACAGGGTGGGAAAGCTTTCTTT
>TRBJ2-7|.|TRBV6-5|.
CASSYSGTLSYEQYF
TGTGCCAGCAGTTACTCCGGGACACTCTCCTACGAGCAGTACTTC
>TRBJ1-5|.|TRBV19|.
CASSIDDGGDANQPQHF
TGTGCCAGTAGTATAGACGACGGAGGGGATGCCAATCAGCCCCAGCATTTT
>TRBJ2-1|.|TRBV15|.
CATSRAYQGNEQFF
TGTGCCACCAGCAGAGCCTACCAGGGTAATGAGCAGTTCTTC
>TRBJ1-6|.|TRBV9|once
CASSVVPTSSYNSPLHF
TGTGCCAGCAGCGTAGTACCCACCAGCTCCTATAATTCACCCCTCCACTTT
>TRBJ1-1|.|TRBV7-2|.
CASSTWGKNTEAFF
TGTGCCAGCAGTACCTGGGGCAAGAACACTGAAGCTTTCTTT
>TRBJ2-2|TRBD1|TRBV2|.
CASKNRDRPNTGELFF
TGTGCCAGCAAGAACCGGGACAGGCCCAACACCGGGGAGCTGTTTTTT
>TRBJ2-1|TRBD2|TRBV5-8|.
CASSRSLTSGGDNEQFF
TGTGCCAGCAGCAGATCTTTAACTAGCGGGGGGGACAATGAGCAGTTCTTC
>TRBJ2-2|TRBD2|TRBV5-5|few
CASARGLAENTGELFF
TGTGCCAGCGCCCGCGGACTAGCGGAGAACACCGGGGAGCTGTTTTTT
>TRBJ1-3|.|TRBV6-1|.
CASSEQVGSGNTIYF
TGTGCCAGCAGTGAACAGGTGGGCTCTGGAAACACCATATATTTT
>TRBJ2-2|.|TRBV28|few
CASSHDRGELFF
TGTGCCAGCAGTCATGACAGGGGGGAGCTGTTTTTT
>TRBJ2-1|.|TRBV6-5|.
CASSSYLGGAYNEQFF
TGTGCCAGCAGTTCCTACCTCGGAGGGGCCTACAATGAGCAGTTCTTC
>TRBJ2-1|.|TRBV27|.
CAPFRREQFF
TGTGCCCCTTTCAGGCGTGAGCAGTTCTTC
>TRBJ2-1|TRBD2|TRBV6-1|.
CASSENIAGASYNEQFF
TGTGCCAGCAGTGAGAATATAGCGGGGGCCTCCTACAATGAGCAGTTCTTC
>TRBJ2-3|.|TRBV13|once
CASSFPAGSSTDTQYF
TGTGCCAGCAGCTTTCCAGCGGGTTCTAGCACAGATACGCAGTATTTT
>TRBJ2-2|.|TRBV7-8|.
CASSLSTGPGELFF
TGTGCCAGCAGCTTAAGTACAGGGCCCGGGGAGCTGTTTTTT
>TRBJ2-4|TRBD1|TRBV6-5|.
CASSSPGTAKNIQYF
TGTGCCAGCAGTTCCCCCGGGACAGCGAAAAACATTCAGTACTTC
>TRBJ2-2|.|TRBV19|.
CASRVGADTGELFF
TGTGCCAGTAGGGTAGGGGCCGACACCGGGGAGCTGTTTTTT
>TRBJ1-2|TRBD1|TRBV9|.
CASSPGQKNRGYTF
TGTGCCAGCAGCCCGGGACAGAAAAACAGAGGCTACACCTTC
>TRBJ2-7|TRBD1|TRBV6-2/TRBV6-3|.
CASSYSGTGSSYEQYF
TGTGCCAGCAGTTACTCCGGGACAGGGAGCTCCTACGAGCAGTACTTC
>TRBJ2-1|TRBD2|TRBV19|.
CASSTRDYREQFF
TGTGCCAGTAGTACCCGGGACTACCGGGAGCAGTTCTTC
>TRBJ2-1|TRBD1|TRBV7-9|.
CASSLGRGSYNEQFF
TGTGCCAGCAGCTTAGGCAGGGGGTCGTACAATGAGCAGTTCTTC
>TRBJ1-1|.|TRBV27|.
CASSPWTELNTEAFF
TGTGCCAGCAGTCCATGGACAGAGCTGAACACTGAAGCTTTCTTT
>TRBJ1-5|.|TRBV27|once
CASSLGSGDQPQHF
TGTGCCAGCAGTTTAGGATCGGGGGATCAGCCCCAGCATTTT
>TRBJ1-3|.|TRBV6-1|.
CASSDSALLGGNTIYF
TGTGCCAGCAGTGATAGCGCCCTCCTAGGGGGAAACACCATATATTTT
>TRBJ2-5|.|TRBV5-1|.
CASSSNRVRAETQYF
TGCGCCAGCAGCTCTAACAGGGTCAGGGCGGAGACCCAGTACTTC
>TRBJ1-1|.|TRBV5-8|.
CASSLAIGHLNTEAFF
TGTGCCAGCAGCTTGGCCATAGGACACCTGAACACTGAAGCTTTCTTT
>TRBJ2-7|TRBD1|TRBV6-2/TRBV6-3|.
CASSKNRDRQYF
TGTGCCAGCAGTAAAAACAGGGACAGGCAGTACTTC
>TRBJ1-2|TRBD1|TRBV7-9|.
CASSLIGTGVYGYTF
TGTGCCAGCAGCTTAATAGGGACAGGGGTCTATGGCTACACCTTC
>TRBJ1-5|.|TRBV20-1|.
CSASPGNQPQHF
TGCAGTGCCAGTCCGGGGAATCAGCCCCAGCATTTT
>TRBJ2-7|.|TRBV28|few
CASSFLPRGYEQYF
TGTGCCAGCAGTTTCCTTCCCAGGGGCTACGAGCAGTACTTC
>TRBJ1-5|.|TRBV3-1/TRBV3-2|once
CASSPDGGQPQHF
TGTGCCAGCAGCCCGGACGGGGGTCAGCCCCAGCATTTT
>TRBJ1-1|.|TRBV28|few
CASSFITEAFF
TGTGCCAGCAGTTTCATCACTGAAGCTTTCTTT
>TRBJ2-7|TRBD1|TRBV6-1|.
CASSEEGTGEFYEQYF
TGTGCCAGCAGTGAAGAAGGAACAGGGGAGTTTTACGAGCAGTACTTC
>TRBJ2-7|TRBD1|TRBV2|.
CASSQRTGGEGQYF
TGTGCCAGCTCTCAAAGGACAGGGGGCGAGGGGCAGTACTTC
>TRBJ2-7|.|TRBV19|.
CASSIVGAFSYEQYF
TGTGCCAGTAGTATTGTAGGGGCCTTCTCCTACGAGCAGTACTTC
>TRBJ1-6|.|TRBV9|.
CASSVGGSSYNSPLHF
TGTGCCAGCAGCGTAGGCGGGAGCTCCTATAATTCACCCCTCCACTTT
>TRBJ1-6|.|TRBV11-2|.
CASSFGGVNSPLHF
TGTGCCAGCAGCTTTGGAGGGGTTAATTCACCCCTCCACTTT
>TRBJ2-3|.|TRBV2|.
CASPGFNLTDTQYF
TGTGCCAGCCCGGGATTTAATCTTACAGATACGCAGTATTTT
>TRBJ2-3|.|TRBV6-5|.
CASSSAGYDFTDTQYF
TGTGCCAGCAGTTCCGCAGGGTACGATTTCACAGATACGCAGTATTTT
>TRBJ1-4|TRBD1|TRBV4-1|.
CASSQRGQGYEKLFF
TGCGCCAGCAGCCAACGGGGACAGGGTTATGAAAAACTGTTTTTT
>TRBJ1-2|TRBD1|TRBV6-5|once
CASTPGTGSYGYTF
TGTGCCAGCACCCCCGGGACAGGGAGCTATGGCTACACCTTC
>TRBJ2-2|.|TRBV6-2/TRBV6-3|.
CASSYRLANTGELFF
TGTGCCAGCAGTTATCGTCTAGCGAACACCGGGGAGCTGTTTTTT